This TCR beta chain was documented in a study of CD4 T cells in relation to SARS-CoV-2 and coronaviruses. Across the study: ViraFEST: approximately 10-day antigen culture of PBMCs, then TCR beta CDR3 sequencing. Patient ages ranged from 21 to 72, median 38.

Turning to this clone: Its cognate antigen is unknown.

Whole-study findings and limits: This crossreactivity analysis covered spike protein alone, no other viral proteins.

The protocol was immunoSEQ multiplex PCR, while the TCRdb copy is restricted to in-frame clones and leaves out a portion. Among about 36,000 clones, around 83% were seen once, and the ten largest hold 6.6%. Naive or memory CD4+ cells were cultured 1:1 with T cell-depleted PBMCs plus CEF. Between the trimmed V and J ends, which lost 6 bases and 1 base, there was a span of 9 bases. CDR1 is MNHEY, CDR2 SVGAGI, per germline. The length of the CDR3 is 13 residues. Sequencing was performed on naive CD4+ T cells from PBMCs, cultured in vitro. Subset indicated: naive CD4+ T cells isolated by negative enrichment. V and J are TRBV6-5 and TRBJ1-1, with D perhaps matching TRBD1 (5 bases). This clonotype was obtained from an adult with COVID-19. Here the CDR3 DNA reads TGTGCCAGCAGCCGCGGACAGAACACTGAAGCTTTCTTT. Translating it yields CASSRGQNTEAFF.